These 26 T cell receptor beta chains came from one sample sequenced in a study of T cell responses to AZD1222 COVID-19 vaccine. The table came from immunoSEQ multiplex PCR; TCRdb's copy has only in-frame clones and leaves some out. This table holds some 130,000 clones, roughly 89% found once. This material consisted of peripheral blood, taken on day 0 of AZD1222 vaccination. The receptors shown here come from an adult in good health.

The rearrangement links TRBV13 to TRBJ2-1; 15 bases line up with TRBD2. The CDR3 spans 19 residues. Germline V gives CDR1 PRHDT, CDR2 FYEKMQ (reference sequence). Trimming at V came to 1 base and at J to 5 bases, leaving 9 bases not matched to a gene. The CDR3 sequence: CASSLVPLGLAGGDNEQFF. The CDR3 coding sequence is TGTGCCAGCAGCTTAGTTCCCCTGGGACTAGCGGGAGGCGACAATGAGCAGTTCTTC.

The V and J genes are TRBV19 and TRBJ1-5; D remains ambiguous. The CDR3 contains 12 residues. Trimming removed 3 bases at V and 2 bases at J, with 2 bases between. In germline, CDR1 is LNHDA, CDR2 SQIVND (reference sequence). The CDR3, as DNA: TGTGCCAGTAGTATTCGCAATCAGCCCCAGCATTTT. Protein sequence: CASSIRNQPQHF. Together with reference TRBV19 and TRBJ1-5, the CDR3 gives the full variable domain: DGGITQSPKYLFRKEGQNVTLSCEQNLNHDAMYWYRQDPGQGLRLIYYSQIVNDFQKGDIAEGYSVSREKKESFPLTVTSAQKNPTAFYLCASSIRNQPQHFGDGTRLSIL.

This clone turned up a few times. The chain employs TRBV7-2 and TRBJ1-1; 9 bases align to TRBD1. CDR1 and CDR2 from the germline V gene are SGHTA and FQGNSA. V lost 4 bases and J lost 4; bases outside the gene matches: 10. The CDR3 loop spans 16 amino acids. In nucleotides, the CDR3 is TGTGCCAGCAGCTACCAGGACAGGGGAAGGTCCACTGAAGCTTTCTTT. Protein: CASSYQDRGRSTEAFF.

This clone has only a few counts. The chain links TRBV3-1 (or the pseudogene TRBV3-2) to TRBJ1-5, with a possible D match to TRBD1 (6 bases). Deletions cut 4 bases from V and 2 bases from J, with 9 bases between. From germline, CDR1 is LGHDT and CDR2 YNNKEL (reference sequence). The CDR3 extends over 14 amino acids. CDR3 in amino acids: CASSRRQGNQPQHF. The CDR3 DNA reads TGTGCCAGCAGCCGAAGACAGGGCAATCAGCCCCAGCATTTT.

This clone has only one observation. The chain uses TRBV7-2 and TRBJ1-6; D unclear. The V gene lost 1 base and the J gene lost 14 bases, with 21 bases spanning the gap. CDR3 size: 16 residues. Germline V CDR1 and CDR2: SGHTA, FQGNSA. In DNA, the CDR3 is TGTGCCAGCAGCTTAGTGGTCAGCCGAACTGAGTGGGCCCTCCACTTT. Translating gives CASSLVVSRTEWALHF.

The V call is TRBV11-2, the J call TRBJ2-1; D may correspond to TRBD1 or TRBD2 (5 bases each). This CDR3 contains 15 residues. V shed 5 bases and J shed 7 bases, with 18 bases lying between them. Germline V gene sequence: CDR1 SGHAT, CDR2 FQNNGV. The DNA for the CDR3 is TGTGCCAGCAGCCAAACGGGACCGGGGACGAATGAGCAGTTCTTC. Amino acid sequence: CASSQTGPGTNEQFF. Filled out from reference TRBV11-2 and TRBJ2-1, the complete variable domain reads EAGVAQSPRYKIIEKRQSVAFWCNPISGHATLYWYQQILGQGPKLLIQFQNNGVVDDSQLPKDRFSAERLKGVDSTLKIQPAKLEDSAVYLCASSQTGPGTNEQFFGPGTRLTVL.

V and J are TRBV12-3 or TRBV12-4 and TRBJ1-3; a weak D match, TRBD1 (5 bases). The ends were cut back, 8 bases at V and 4 bases at J, with 12 bases in the middle. The length of the CDR3 is 13 residues. This CDR3 is CASWGREGNTIYF. The CDR3 DNA reads TGTGCCAGCTGGGGCAGGGAGGGAAACACCATATATTTT.

The rearrangement links TRBV11-3 to TRBJ1-3; D is undetermined. CDR3 size: 15 residues. The V and J ends lost 4 bases and 0 bases respectively, with 10 bases between them. Germline CDR1 reads SGHNT; CDR2 reads YENEEA. The CDR3, as DNA: TGTGCCAGCAGCTCCACGGTTGGCTCTGGAAACACCATATATTTT. Translating it yields CASSSTVGSGNTIYF. Looking up the rest from reference TRBV11-3 and TRBJ1-3 gives the full variable domain: EAGVVQSPRYKIIEKKQPVAFWCNPISGHNTLYWYLQNLGQGPELLIRYENEEAVDDSQLPKDRFSAERLKGVDSTLKIQPAELGDSAVYLCASSSTVGSGNTIYFGEGSWLTVV.

The chain uses TRBV20-1 and TRBJ1-5; tentatively, D is TRBD1 (6 bases). Germline V gene sequence: CDR1 DFQATT, CDR2 SNEGSKA (reference sequence). V lost 3 bases and J 0 bases, leaving 15 bases between the germline ends. The length of the CDR3 is 16 residues. DNA for the CDR3: TGCAGTGCTAGTCTCATTGAGGGGGATAGCAATCAGCCCCAGCATTTT. It encodes CSASLIEGDSNQPQHF.

V usage is TRBV4-2 and J usage is TRBJ2-3, with D unresolved. The CDR3 totals 12 residues. V lost 0 bases and J 7 bases, leaving 5 bases between the germline ends. Germline lookup yields CDR1 LGHNA and CDR2 YNFKEQ. CDR3 amino acids: CASSQDGYTQYF. As DNA, the CDR3 is TGTGCCAGCAGCCAAGACGGCTATACGCAGTATTTT.

The V and J genes are TRBV5-1 and TRBJ2-1; D not certain. Deletions cut 1 base from V and 10 bases from J, with 12 bases between. This CDR3 contains 13 residues. Germline V gene sequence: CDR1 SGHRS, CDR2 YFSETQ. DNA for the CDR3: TGCGCCAGCAGCTTGCACGGATTGGTAGAGCAGTTCTTC. Residues: CASSLHGLVEQFF.

The chain joins TRBV5-4 to TRBJ1-4; D might be TRBD1 (6 bases). Germline V gene lookup returns CDR1 SGHNT and CDR2 YYREEE (reference sequence). The CDR3 loop spans 16 amino acids. V lost 4 bases, J lost 5 bases, and 18 bases lay in between. As DNA, the CDR3 is TGTGCCAGCAGCAAGGGGGGAGCGGGCATGAATGAAAAACTGTTTTTT. Translation gives CASSKGGAGMNEKLFF.

This clone was counted only a few times. The chain employs TRBV7-9 and TRBJ2-3; D is undetermined. The CDR3 has 14 amino acids. V gave up 5 bases and J gave up 0 bases, with 9 bases separating them. CDR1 is SEHNR and CDR2 is FQNEAQ in the germline V gene (reference sequence). The CDR3 DNA follows: TGTGCCAGCAGCCCTATCACTAGCACAGATACGCAGTATTTT. It translates to CASSPITSTDTQYF.

The chain joins TRBV7-3 to TRBJ1-1; D may be TRBD1 (5 bases). In germline, CDR1 is SGHTA, CDR2 FQGTGA. The CDR3 spans 13 residues. Trimming cost V 3 bases and J 5 bases, with 10 bases left between them. As DNA, the CDR3 is TGTGCCAGCAGCTTTCAAGGGGATACTGAAGCTTTCTTT. It is translated as CASSFQGDTEAFF.

The chain employs TRBV12-3 or TRBV12-4 and TRBJ1-2; TRBD1 agrees at 7 bases. The trim removed 3 bases at V and 2 bases at J, leaving 0 bases unmatched. CDR3 length: 13 residues. The chain's CDR3 is CASSLTGNYGYTF. CDR3 sequence (DNA): TGTGCCAGCAGTTTGACAGGGAACTATGGCTACACCTTC.

The chain is built from TRBV18 and TRBJ2-1; D may correspond to TRBD1 or TRBD2 (6 bases each). Trimming stripped 1 base from V and 5 bases from J, with 27 bases between. Germline CDR1 and CDR2: KGHSH and LQKENI. The CDR3 length is 20 residues. This CDR3 reads CASSPLSRQLGAGPNNEQFF. The CDR3, as DNA: TGTGCCAGCTCACCACTGTCGCGCCAATTGGGGGCGGGGCCCAACAATGAGCAGTTCTTC.

V and J are TRBV19 and TRBJ2-5; tentatively, D is TRBD1 (5 bases). V dropped 3 bases and J dropped 3 bases, with 8 bases sitting between them. The CDR3 loop spans 13 amino acids. CDR1 is LNHDA, CDR2 SQIVND, per germline (reference sequence). The CDR3 region is CASSIQTEETQYF. The CDR3 region has the DNA TGTGCCAGTAGTATTCAGACAGAAGAGACCCAGTACTTC.

The chain has TRBV16 and TRBJ1-2; perhaps TRBD1 as D (5 bases). Germline CDR1 reads KGHSY; CDR2 reads FQNENV. This CDR3 comprises 16 residues. Trimming removed 1 base from V and 3 bases from J, with 15 bases in between. CDR3 DNA: TGTGCCAGCAGCCAATGGACGACCGGGACTGACTATGGCTACACCTTC. Translating gives CASSQWTTGTDYGYTF.

The chain is built from TRBV7-8 and TRBJ2-1, with a tentative D call TRBD2 (6 bases). The CDR3 runs 15 residues. CDR1 and CDR2 from the germline V gene are SGHVS and FQNEAQ. V was pared by 1 base and J by 7 bases, with 14 bases between. DNA for the CDR3: TGTGCCAGCAGCTTAGTCGGGGGTTTGGGGAATGAGCAGTTCTTC. Its translation is CASSLVGGLGNEQFF.

The chain combines TRBV5-1 with TRBJ1-4; D is uncertain. Looked up from germline, CDR1 is SGHRS and CDR2 is YFSETQ. V lost 1 base and J 13 bases, leaving 11 bases between the germline ends. The CDR3 contains 12 residues. The CDR3 DNA reads as TGCGCCAGCAGCTTGTACGGGGATAGACTGTTTTTT. Encoded protein: CASSLYGDRLFF.

The chain is built from TRBV7-6 and TRBJ1-2, with a possible D match to TRBD1 (5 bases). V was trimmed by 4 bases and J by 3 bases, leaving 9 bases between them. The CDR3 loop spans 13 amino acids. Germline CDR1 and CDR2: SGHVS and FNYEAQ. The CDR3 nucleotides read TGTGCCAGCAGCTCGCAGGGTGACTATGGCTACACCTTC. Translated: CASSSQGDYGYTF.

The chain combines TRBV7-9 with TRBJ1-2; no reliable D call. The germline V gene has CDR1 SEHNR and CDR2 FQNEAQ (reference sequence). This CDR3 contains 14 residues. Trimming cost V 5 bases and J 0 bases, with 10 bases left between them. CDR3 nucleotide sequence: TGTGCCAGCAGCCCCCCCTCTCCTAACTATGGCTACACCTTC. Its protein is CASSPPSPNYGYTF.

V and J are TRBV9 and TRBJ1-2; D perhaps matches TRBD1 (5 bases). The CDR3 loop spans 14 amino acids. V was pared by 4 bases and J by 8 bases, with 18 bases between. Germline V gives CDR1 SGDLS, CDR2 YYNGEE. The CDR3 is CASSLLRVLDGYTF. CDR3 coding DNA: TGTGCCAGCAGCTTACTCAGGGTTTTAGACGGCTACACCTTC.

The J gene is TRBJ1-3, the V gene TRBV29-1, with a tentative D call TRBD1 (5 bases). The CDR3 is 12 amino acids. The germline V gene encodes CDR1 SQVTM and CDR2 ANQGSEA. Trimming removed 7 bases from V and 4 bases from J, with 11 bases in between. In nucleotides, the CDR3 is TGCAGCGGGACCTGGGGCGGAAACACCATATATTTT. It encodes CSGTWGGNTIYF.

The chain uses TRBV21-1 and TRBJ2-7; TRBD2, the table's D call, lacks a check against the DNA. TRBV21-1 is a known pseudogene. The CDR3 is made up of 9 amino acids. The CDR3 DNA reads TGTGCCCCCCCGGGGGAGCAGTACTTC. This translates into CAPPGEQYF.

The rearrangement links TRBV20-1 to TRBJ2-4; perhaps TRBD2 as D (6 bases). The CDR3 is made up of 15 amino acids. V was clipped by 3 bases and J by 0 bases, with 12 bases between them. Germline V lookup: CDR1 DFQATT, CDR2 SNEGSKA (reference sequence). The DNA for the CDR3 is TGCAGTGCTAGTCGGAGCGGGTTAGCCAAAAACATTCAGTACTTC. Its protein product is CSASRSGLAKNIQYF.